This T cell receptor (beta chain) emerged from a study of TIL therapy for anti-PD-1-resistant metastatic lung cancer. The wider study: Tumors were harvested before any PD-1/PD-L1 blockade. Median tumor mutation burden was under 1.9 mutations per megabase.

The libraries were made with immunoSEQ v3. Using immunoSEQ multiplex PCR, the repertoire was profiled, and TCRdb retains in-frame clones only, with some absent. This table holds nearly 60,000 clones, about 70% found once. Germline V gene lookup returns CDR1 MDHEN and CDR2 SYDVKM. This CDR3 has 17 amino acids. V gave up 3 bases and J gave up 0 bases, with 15 bases separating them. As to time point: pre-treatment sample, taken before nivolumab and TIL therapy. The receptor's source is a person aged 25 to 80 with non-small cell lung cancer. This chain links TRBV28 with TRBJ1-3; D perhaps matches TRBD1 (5 bases). The sample in question was blood, obtained at baseline. For the CDR3, the DNA is TGTGCCAGCAGTTTCAGGGCATCCTCCCTCTCTGGAAACACCATATATTTT. Translation: CASSFRASSLSGNTIYF.